The text below deals with one T cell receptor beta chain. The assay was immunoSEQ multiplex PCR, and TCRdb's table has in-frame clones only and misses some. This table holds 120,000 or so clones, around 84% found once. V gave up 4 bases and J gave up 1 base, with 11 bases separating them. This CDR3 comprises 15 residues. Germline V gene lookup returns CDR1 SGHRS and CDR2 YFSETQ. The source of the sample is a study of blood T cell repertoires in COVID-19. Study-wide background: Samples came from the United States, Italy and Spain, spanning acute and convalescent COVID-19.

Individuals aged roughly 18 to 100 years were recruited from about two dozen US areas. The chain links TRBV5-1 to TRBJ2-2, with TRBD1 as a possible D gene (6 bases). The TCR originated in a woman between 25 and 40 years old who had recovered from COVID-19. The specimen sequenced was PBMCs or T cells enriched from blood (not recorded which). CDR3 sequence (DNA): TGCGCCAGCAGCCGGGACATCCGGAACACCGGGGAGCTGTTTTTT. This codes for CASSRDIRNTGELFF.